This entry features one T cell receptor (beta chain) sequence. The antigen it recognizes is unknown. The sample holds no much larger clone one base away, and base qualities are not on file. This sample is part of a study of T cell responses to AZD1222 COVID-19 vaccine (TCRdb year 2021). Regarding the complete study: AZD1222 recipients with second doses at about 4 weeks or about 12 weeks were pooled, because spike-specific TCR depth and breadth did not differ between schedules. Enrollment into the trials was organized by age into subgroups of 18-55, 56-69 and 70-plus years, and those subgroups contained approximately 160, 26 and 62 TCR-sequenced participants, respectively. TCR sequencing covered more than 230 trial participants: 207 given two doses of AZD1222 and some 25 given two doses of MenACWY control vaccine.

The time point label of this sample denotes: baseline before first vaccination. The vaccinee samples were drawn from two UK trials, COV001 and COV002, one of which was a single-blind randomized controlled phase 2/3 trial testing AZD1222 (ChAdOx1 nCoV-19) in healthy adults. For TCRbeta chain sequencing, PBMC samples were collected from trial participants at day 0 and at day 28 after the second dose. What the research found in general, with its limitations: Because no samples from the day 14 peak response were available, repertoires could be characterized only after the peak T cell response. Participants were mostly white British and included more females than males, and it was suggested by the authors that clonal diversity may have been underestimated. Epitopes outside the regions mutated in the B.1.351 and B.1.1.7 variants were reportedly recognized by nearly half of the unique spike-specific TCRs. CD4 TCRs associated with the vaccine covered the entire spike protein, and the dominant responses were in regions 160-218 and 743-854. In the small 56-69-year group, the increase in depth fell short of significance, most likely because of low power. Conclusions about previously exposed vaccinees were limited because only six AZD1222 recipients were SARS-CoV-2 seropositive at baseline. A significant rise in spike-specific TCR breadth and depth was observed after two AZD1222 doses relative to day 0 and relative to MenACWY recipients.

The CDR3 regions of human TCRbeta chains were analyzed by immunosequencing. Under the source paper's analysis protocol: TCRs in the repertoires were matched against a reference library of SARS-CoV-2-specific TCRs that had been generated with the MIRA antigen-specificity platform. Breadth was defined as the fraction of unique TCRs that were SARS-CoV-2-associated, and depth was defined as the fraction of total T cells that were SARS-CoV-2-associated. Using the MIRA data, every spike-specific TCR was mapped to the spike region that the TCR reacted to and assigned to either a CD4 or a CD8 class. Log10-transformed breadth and depth values were compared by one-way ANOVA with Sidak's multiple comparisons tests. In TCRdb, the immuneACCESS table is reduced to in-frame sequences with V and J assigned. These tables do not hold every clone; where another copy was compared, an unresolved V gene accounts for under half, and the others remain unexplained. That table supplies the V and J calls and clone size; D and trimming were determined from the DNA. This sample holds 100,000 to 130,000 clones; approximately 90% were observed only once. Clones ranked in the top ten supply under 25% of the sample.

This specimen was peripheral blood, taken on day 0 of AZD1222 vaccination. This clonotype originated in an adult in good health.

The CDR3 sequence is CASSQEFPGKQFF. The DNA sequence is given as TGCGCCAGCAGCCAAGAATTCCCAGGGAAGCAGTTCTTC. Here the chain combines TRBV4-1 and TRBJ2-1; 5 matching bases give a weak D call of TRBD1. Taken from the germline V gene, the CDR1 and CDR2 loops are MGHRA and YSYEKL. The CDR3 runs 13 amino acids, cysteine and phenylalanine included. Only the CDR3 region is kept as DNA, spanning 39 bases read in frame from base 1. V loses 0 bases, J loses 11 bases, and the germline ends lie 11 bases apart.